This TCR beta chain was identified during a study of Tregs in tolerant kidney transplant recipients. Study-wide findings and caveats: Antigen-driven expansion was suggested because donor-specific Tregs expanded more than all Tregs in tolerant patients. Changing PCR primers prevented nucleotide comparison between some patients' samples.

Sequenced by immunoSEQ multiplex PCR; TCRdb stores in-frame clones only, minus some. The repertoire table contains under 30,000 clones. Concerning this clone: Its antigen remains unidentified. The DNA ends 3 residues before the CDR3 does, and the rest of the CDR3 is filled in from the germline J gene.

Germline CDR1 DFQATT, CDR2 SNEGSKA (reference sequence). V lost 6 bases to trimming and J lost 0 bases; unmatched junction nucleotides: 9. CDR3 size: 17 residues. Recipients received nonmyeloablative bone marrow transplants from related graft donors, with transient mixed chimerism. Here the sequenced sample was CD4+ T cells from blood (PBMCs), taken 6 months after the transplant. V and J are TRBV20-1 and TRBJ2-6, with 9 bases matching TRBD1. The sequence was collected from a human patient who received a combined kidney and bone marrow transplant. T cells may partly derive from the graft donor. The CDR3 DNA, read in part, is TGCAGTGCGCCTCCGACAGGGGGATCCTCTGGGGCCAACGTC. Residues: CSAPPTGGSSGANV. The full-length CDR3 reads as CSAPPTGGSSGANVLTF.